The 30 T cell receptor beta chains given below trace back to one sample, sequenced in a study of blood T cell repertoires in COVID-19. Assay: immunoSEQ multiplex PCR; the TCRdb copy retains only in-frame clones and omits some. The sample carries 110,000 to 150,000 clones, around 73% recorded once. Sequencing was done on a sample of PBMCs or T cells enriched from blood (not recorded which). These TCRs come from a woman aged 45-65 years who had recovered from COVID-19.

Many counts were recorded for this clone. This chain connects TRBV5-6 to TRBJ2-1; TRBD2 matches 7 bases. With V trimmed by 7 bases and J by 4 bases, 8 bases remained unmatched. Looked up from germline, CDR1 is SGHDT and CDR2 is YYEEEE. There are 14 residues in the CDR3. CDR3 residues: CASGGLQIYNEQFF. The CDR3, as DNA: TGTGCCAGCGGGGGACTACAAATTTACAATGAGCAGTTCTTC. Looking up the rest from reference TRBV5-6 and TRBJ2-1 gives the full variable domain: DAGVTQSPTHLIKTRGQQVTLRCSPKSGHDTVSWYQQALGQGPQFIFQYYEEEERQRGNFPDRFSGHQFPNYSSELNVNALLLGDSALYLCASGGLQIYNEQFFGPGTRLTVL.

This clone is a singleton in its sample. V usage is TRBV28 and J usage is TRBJ2-1; the match to TRBD1 covers 11 bases. The V segment lost 3 bases and the J segment 2 bases; nucleotides outside the gene matches: 3. The germline V gene encodes CDR1 MDHEN and CDR2 SYDVKM. The CDR3 runs 16 residues. CDR3 in DNA: TGTGCCAGCAGTTTCGGGACAGGGGGTGCCTACAATGAGCAGTTCTTC. It specifies CASSFGTGGAYNEQFF.

The genes are TRBV29-1 and TRBJ2-3; 12 nucleotides agree with TRBD2. V gave up 6 bases and J gave up 2 bases; unmatched junction bases: 3. From germline, CDR1 is SQVTM and CDR2 ANQGSEA. This CDR3 has 14 residues. The CDR3 protein is CSVGTSGLTDTQYF. CDR3 sequence (DNA): TGCAGCGTGGGGACTAGCGGGCTCACAGATACGCAGTATTTT.

The V gene is TRBV5-1, the J gene TRBJ2-3; D unresolved. Germline values: CDR1 SGHRS, CDR2 YFSETQ. The CDR3 is 14 amino acids. V was pared by 3 bases and J by 2 bases, with 10 bases between. The CDR3 coding sequence is TGCGCCAGCAGCTGGGCGAGCCCCACAGATACGCAGTATTTT. Translation gives CASSWASPTDTQYF.

The gene calls are TRBV7-8 and TRBJ1-6; a weak D match, TRBD1 (6 bases). In germline, CDR1 is SGHVS, CDR2 FQNEAQ. V lost 5 bases to trimming and J lost 11 bases, with 22 bases between them. The CDR3 is 16 amino acids. The CDR3 region is CASSLGPQGSRAPLHF. For the CDR3, the DNA is TGTGCCAGCAGCCTCGGCCCCCAGGGGTCTAGAGCACCCCTCCACTTT. Based on the CDR3 plus reference TRBV7-8 and TRBJ1-6, the full variable domain is GAGVSQSPRYKVAKRGQDVALRCDPISGHVSLFWYQQALGQGPEFLTYFQNEAQLDKSGLPSDRFFAERPEGSVSTLKIQRTQQEDSAVYLCASSLGPQGSRAPLHFGNGTRLTVT.

The chain recombines TRBV29-1 with TRBJ2-5; 10 nucleotides agree with TRBD1. Germline CDR1 and CDR2: SQVTM and ANQGSEA. The CDR3 contains 14 residues. With 8 bases clipped from V and 5 bases from J, the junction kept 11 bases outside the gene matches. In DNA, the CDR3 is TGCAGCCTAGACCGGGACAGGGGCTCGGAGACCCAGTACTTC. It specifies CSLDRDRGSETQYF. The full variable domain, completed using reference TRBV29-1 and TRBJ2-5, is SAVISQKPSRDICQRGTSLTIQCQVDSQVTMMFWYRQQPGQSLTLIATANQGSEATYESGFVIDKFPISRPNLTFSTLTVSNMSPEDSSIYLCSLDRDRGSETQYFGPGTRLLVL.

V usage is TRBV7-3 and J usage is TRBJ1-1; D remains unclear. CDR3 length: 13 residues. V was clipped by 3 bases and J by 4 bases, with 9 bases between them. CDR1 is SGHTA and CDR2 is FQGTGA in the germline V gene. CDR3 amino acids: CASSFGEATEAFF. The CDR3 DNA follows: TGTGCCAGCAGCTTCGGGGAGGCCACTGAAGCTTTCTTT.

V and J are TRBV5-6 and TRBJ2-2; D is unclear. Germline V lookup: CDR1 SGHDT, CDR2 YYEEEE. This CDR3 has 11 residues. The V end lost 8 bases, the J end lost 6 bases, and 8 bases lay between the germline ends. The CDR3 region has the DNA TGTGCCAGACAGACCCCCGGGGAGCTGTTTTTT. Encoded protein: CARQTPGELFF.

The chain uses TRBV5-1 and TRBJ2-5, with 7 bases aligning to TRBD1. The CDR3 is made up of 16 amino acids. Germline values: CDR1 SGHRS, CDR2 YFSETQ. J gave up 0 bases and V 0 bases, and 5 bases lay outside the gene matches. The CDR3 DNA reads as TGCGCCAGCAGCTTGGGGACAGGTCCATACCAAGAGACCCAGTACTTC. Its translation: CASSLGTGPYQETQYF.

J is TRBJ2-1 and V is TRBV3-1 (or the pseudogene TRBV3-2); 12 bases align to TRBD2. Germline V gene sequence: CDR1 LGHDT, CDR2 YNNKEL (reference sequence). After removal of 0 bases from V and 8 bases from J, the junction contained 17 bases not matched to a gene. This CDR3 contains 20 residues. CDR3 nucleotide sequence: TGTGCCAGCAGCCAAGACCTAGCGGGGGGGCACTCTGGAGGGCCTTATGAGCAGTTCTTC. Translated, it gives CASSQDLAGGHSGGPYEQFF.

This sequence joins TRBV5-8 and TRBJ1-5; unclear D gene. CDR1 SGHTS and CDR2 YDEGEE come from the germline V gene. V lost 2 bases to trimming and J lost 4 bases, with 7 bases between them. This CDR3 contains 13 residues. CDR3 amino acids: CASSLSGNQPQHF. Here the CDR3 DNA reads TGTGCCAGCAGCTTATCGGGGAATCAGCCCCAGCATTTT.

A single count supports this clone. The chain combines TRBV10-3 with TRBJ1-1; D remains unclear. The germline CDR1 and CDR2 sequences are ENHRY and SYGVKD. The CDR3 is 14 amino acids. The germline V and J ends were trimmed by 6 bases and 5 bases, with 16 bases remaining between them. CDR3 sequence: CAIRPGGLGTEAFF. The CDR3 DNA follows: TGTGCCATCAGGCCCGGCGGGCTGGGTACTGAAGCTTTCTTT.

Only a few counts were recorded for this clone. CDR3 bases: TGTGCCAGTGGACCACAGGAAGGCTCTGGGGCCAACGTCCTGACTTTC. It codes for CASGPQEGSGANVLTF. The rearrangement uses TRBV19 and TRBJ2-6, with a weak D call TRBD1 (5 bases). Trimming took off 8 bases at V and 0 bases at J, with 14 bases between the two ends. The CDR3 is made up of 16 amino acids. Germline V gene sequence: CDR1 LNHDA, CDR2 SQIVND (reference sequence).

V and J are TRBV27 and TRBJ1-2; D gene unclear. Trimming shortened V by 5 bases and J by 4 bases, and 14 bases separated the two germline ends. In germline, CDR1 is MNHEY, CDR2 SMNVEV (reference sequence). The CDR3 is 14 amino acids. CDR3 nucleotides: TGTGCCAGCAGTCCCTCACTAGGGTTCTATGGCTACACCTTC. Amino acid sequence: CASSPSLGFYGYTF.

The rearrangement uses TRBV7-3 and TRBJ2-2; 11 bases line up with TRBD2. V shed 0 bases, J shed 4 bases, and the junction held 1 base outside the gene matches. The CDR3 totals 16 residues. CDR1 SGHTA and CDR2 FQGTGA come from the germline V gene. The CDR3 is CASSLTTSGTTGELFF. In DNA, the CDR3 is TGTGCCAGCAGCTTAACGACTAGCGGGACCACCGGGGAGCTGTTTTTT.

A single count supports this clone. V gene TRBV28 combines with J gene TRBJ2-7, with 8 bases that match TRBD1. V shed 5 bases and J 13 bases; nucleotides not matched to a gene: 7. This CDR3 has 11 amino acids. Germline loops: CDR1 MDHEN, CDR2 SYDVKM. CDR3: CASSKGQALYV. The DNA of the CDR3 is TGTGCCAGCAGTAAGGGACAGGCTCTTTACGTC.

The sample holds a few counts of this clone. This chain connects TRBV25-1 to TRBJ2-5; 8 bases are a match to TRBD1. Germline CDR1 is MGHDK and CDR2 is SYGVNS. The CDR3 consists of 14 residues. J gave up 5 bases and V 5 bases, and 7 bases lay outside the gene matches. In DNA, the CDR3 is TGTGCCAGCAGTCGGGACAGGACGGTGGAGACCCAGTACTTC. Its protein product is CASSRDRTVETQYF.

The chain has TRBV3-1 (or the pseudogene TRBV3-2) and TRBJ1-4; 10 positions match TRBD1. Germline CDR1 LGHDT, CDR2 YNNKEL (reference sequence). Germline trimming cut 1 base from V and 5 bases from J; bases unmatched to any gene: 7. The CDR3 spans 17 residues. The CDR3 bases are TGTGCCAGCAGCCAAGTGGGACAGGGGTTCCTCAATGAAAAACTGTTTTTT. This sequence encodes CASSQVGQGFLNEKLFF.

The chain links TRBV11-2 to TRBJ2-5; TRBD1 agrees at 7 bases. Germline CDR1 and CDR2: SGHAT and FQNNGV. After removal of 3 bases from V and 0 bases from J, the junction contained 4 bases not matched to a gene. This CDR3 has 15 residues. The CDR3 coding sequence is TGTGCCAGCAGCTTCTCAGGGGGACACCAAGAGACCCAGTACTTC. Protein product: CASSFSGGHQETQYF.

Only one count was recorded for this clone. The V gene is TRBV5-8, the J gene TRBJ1-5, with TRBD1 matching over 8 bases. This CDR3 region has 15 residues. Germline lookup yields CDR1 SGHTS and CDR2 YDEGEE. V was pared by 4 bases and J by 0 bases, with 3 bases of the junction left unmatched. In DNA form, the CDR3 reads TGTGCCAGCAGCACAGGGGGAGATAGCAATCAGCCCCAGCATTTT. Amino acid sequence: CASSTGGDSNQPQHF.

The V call is TRBV5-1, the J call TRBJ1-2, with 8 bases identical to TRBD1. The J segment lost 5 bases and the V segment lost 2 bases, leaving 8 bases of the junction unmatched. The CDR3 has 15 amino acids. In germline, CDR1 is SGHRS, CDR2 YFSETQ. The CDR3 reads CASSFPGGIGYGYTF. CDR3 coding DNA: TGCGCCAGCAGCTTCCCAGGGGGCATTGGGTATGGCTACACCTTC.

The rearrangement joins TRBV15 to TRBJ2-7; D might be TRBD1 (6 bases). Germline loops: CDR1 LNHNV, CDR2 YYDKDF (reference sequence). The CDR3 runs 15 residues. Trimming left V 2 bases short and J 4 bases short, with 15 bases between. Written as DNA, the CDR3 is TGTGCCACCAGCAGAAGGTTGCAGGGGAGATACGAGCAGTACTTC. Translation: CATSRRLQGRYEQYF.

This chain connects TRBV28 to TRBJ2-5; unclear D gene. CDR1 is MDHEN and CDR2 is SYDVKM in the germline V gene. V was shortened by 2 bases and J by 5 bases, with 6 bases between the two germline ends. This CDR3 comprises 12 residues. DNA for the CDR3: TGTGCCAGCAGTTTACCGAGGGAGACCCAGTACTTC. Its translation is CASSLPRETQYF.

V and J are TRBV2 and TRBJ1-2; D gene unclear. Trimming left V 2 bases short and J 1 base short, with 8 bases between. This CDR3 contains 14 residues. Germline assignment: CDR1 SNHLY and CDR2 FYNNEI. The CDR3 protein is CASSEKTFNYGYTF. The CDR3 DNA reads as TGTGCCAGCAGTGAAAAGACTTTTAACTATGGCTACACCTTC.

The gene calls are TRBV5-1 and TRBJ2-3; 10 bases are a match to TRBD2. V lost 0 bases to trimming and J lost 0 bases; unmatched junction nucleotides: 4. The germline V gene encodes CDR1 SGHRS and CDR2 YFSETQ. The CDR3 is 17 amino acids. This CDR3 is CASSLEGLAFSTDTQYF. The CDR3 region has the DNA TGCGCCAGCAGCTTGGAGGGACTAGCGTTCAGCACAGATACGCAGTATTTT.

CDR3 residues: CASTVFSNQPQHF. DNA of the CDR3: TGTGCCAGCACGGTATTTAGCAATCAGCCCCAGCATTTT. The chain combines TRBV2 with TRBJ1-5; no reliable D call. V was pared by 7 bases and J by 0 bases, with 7 bases between. CDR3 length equals 13 residues. CDR1 and CDR2 (germline): SNHLY, FYNNEI.

This sequence joins TRBV5-8 and TRBJ1-5; TRBD1 aligns across 8 bases. Germline CDR1 SGHTS, CDR2 YDEGEE. The CDR3 is made up of 15 amino acids. Germline trimming cut 2 bases from V and 3 bases from J; bases unmatched to any gene: 4. CDR3 in DNA: TGTGCCAGCAGCTTACACAGGGGGTCCAATCAGCCCCAGCATTTT. Encoded protein: CASSLHRGSNQPQHF. Complete variable domain (other parts from reference TRBV5-8 and TRBJ1-5): EAGVTQSPTHLIKTRGQQATLRCSPISGHTSVYWYQQALGLGLQFLLWYDEGEERNRGNFPPRFSGRQFPNYSSELNVNALELEDSALYLCASSLHRGSNQPQHFGDGTRLSIL.

This clone was detected only once. The genes are TRBV7-8 and TRBJ2-2; TRBD1 matches 7 bases. The CDR3 has 13 amino acids. Germline CDR1 and CDR2: SGHVS and FQNEAQ. Unmatched junction bases numbered 7, after V lost 10 bases and J lost 5 bases. The CDR3 DNA is TGTGCCACCTACAGGGGAGAGACCGGGGAGCTGTTTTTT. Its translation: CATYRGETGELFF. The full variable domain, rest sourced from reference TRBV7-8 and TRBJ2-2, is GAGVSQSPRYKVAKRGQDVALRCDPISGHVSLFWYQQALGQGPEFLTYFQNEAQLDKSGLPSDRFFAERPEGSVSTLKIQRTQQEDSAVYLCATYRGETGELFFGEGSRLTVL.

The chain combines TRBV5-4 with TRBJ2-4; the match to TRBD2 covers 9 bases. CDR3 length equals 15 residues. CDR1 is SGHNT, CDR2 YYREEE, per germline (reference sequence). Trimming took 0 bases from V and 7 from J; bases not matched to a gene: 5. CDR3 residues: CASSLARSGGNIQYF. In nucleotides, the CDR3 is TGTGCCAGCAGCTTGGCCAGGAGCGGGGGGAACATTCAGTACTTC.

J is TRBJ2-7 and V is TRBV7-2; TRBD1 aligns across 7 bases. The CDR3 runs 15 residues. V was clipped by 3 bases and J by 0 bases; unmatched bases: 5. Germline V lookup: CDR1 SGHTA, CDR2 FQGNSA. The CDR3 here is CASSFDRAYSYEQYF. CDR3 DNA: TGTGCCAGCAGCTTTGACAGGGCTTACTCCTACGAGCAGTACTTC. The full variable domain, completed using reference TRBV7-2 and TRBJ2-7, is GAGVSQSPSNKVTEKGKDVELRCDPISGHTALYWYRQSLGQGLEFLIYFQGNSAPDKSGLPSDRFSAERTGGSVSTLTIQRTQQEDSAVYLCASSFDRAYSYEQYFGPGTRLTVT.